The 10 T cell receptor beta chains below all came from one sample that was sequenced in a study. Using its own MiXCR run on the 5' RACE reads, TCRdb lists one record per CDR3 protein. Among tens of thousands of distinct CDR3 sequences listed, less than 40% were seen once. Sequencing was performed on tumor-infiltrating naive CD4+ T cells sorted from the breast tumor. Subset given: naive CD4+ T cells, CD4+CD45RA+CD25-. Every receptor here comes from a female donor with breast cancer.

This clonotype came up many times. This chain uses TRBV7-9 with TRBJ1-1; D unclear. Trimming removed 1 base at V and 6 bases at J, with 6 bases between. Germline V gene lookup returns CDR1 SEHNR and CDR2 FQNEAQ (reference sequence). This CDR3 is built from 12 residues. The CDR3, as DNA: TGTGCCAGCAGCTTAGATATCGCTGAAGCTTTCTTT. Protein: CASSLDIAEAFF.

On this clonotype: Just one base apart from a much larger clone, this may be a read error. The genes are TRBV5-5 and TRBJ2-7, with D unclear. Trimming left V 5 bases short and J 5 bases short, with 14 bases between. The germline V gene has CDR1 SGHKS and CDR2 YYEKEE (reference sequence). The CDR3 totals 13 residues. CDR3 loop: CASRVGWTDEQYF. The CDR3 DNA is TGTGCCAGCAGGGTAGGGTGGACGGACGAGCAGTACTTC.

This clonotype was detected ten times or more. This chain links TRBV20-1 with TRBJ2-1; 7 nucleotides agree with TRBD2. The CDR3 sequence is 14 residues long. V shed 6 bases, J shed 1 base, and the junction held 6 bases outside the gene matches. Looked up from germline, CDR1 is DFQATT and CDR2 is SNEGSKA (reference sequence). The DNA for the CDR3 is TGCAGTGCAGCAGCGGGGTGGTCCTACAATGAGCAGTTCTTC. Protein product: CSAAAGWSYNEQFF.

This chain connects TRBV3-1 to TRBJ1-5; D unclear. This CDR3 comprises 15 residues. Trimming removed 1 base at V and 0 bases at J, with 7 bases between. CDR1 LGHDT and CDR2 YNNKEL come from the germline V gene (reference sequence). The CDR3, as DNA: TGTGCCAGCAGCCAAGGGCCACTTAGCAATCAGCCCCAGCATTTT. This sequence encodes CASSQGPLSNQPQHF. Using reference TRBV3-1 and TRBJ1-5 for the parts outside the CDR3, the full variable domain is DTAVSQTPKYLVTQMGNDKSIKCEQNLGHDTMYWYKQDSKKFLKIMFSYNNKELIINETVPNRFSPKSPDKAHLNLHINSLELGDSAVYFCASSQGPLSNQPQHFGDGTRLSIL.

This clonotype qualifies as medium-sized (0.01 to 0.1%). The chain employs TRBV7-9 and TRBJ2-7; D uncertain. This CDR3 is built from 12 residues. The V and J ends lost 6 bases and 6 bases respectively, with 12 bases between them. The V gene's germline CDR1 is SEHNR and CDR2 FQNEAQ (reference sequence). The DNA for the CDR3 is TGTGCCAGCAGTCTAACGAAGCTCGAGCAGTACTTC. This gives the protein CASSLTKLEQYF.

The chain carries TRBV7-8 and TRBJ1-5; D remains unclear. The V gene lost 5 bases and the J gene lost 3 bases, with 17 bases spanning the gap. In germline, CDR1 is SGHVS, CDR2 FQNEAQ. This CDR3 has 16 amino acids. Written as DNA, the CDR3 is TGTGCCAGCAGCCTAGGTGGATATTATAACAATCAGCCCCAGCATTTT. This codes for CASSLGGYYNNQPQHF.

This clonotype appeared many times. J is TRBJ1-4 and V is TRBV12-3 or TRBV12-4; D may be TRBD1 (5 bases). This CDR3 is 15 amino acids long. The V end lost 5 bases, the J end lost 8 bases, and 18 bases lay between the germline ends. This CDR3 reads CASSLDNGGQEKLFF. The CDR3 DNA reads as TGTGCCAGCAGTCTGGACAACGGAGGTCAGGAAAAACTGTTTTTT.

This clonotype showed up just a few times. The rearrangement uses TRBV7-6 and TRBJ2-1; the match to TRBD2 covers 13 bases. The CDR3 extends over 17 amino acids. J lost 3 bases, V lost 4 bases, and 6 bases had no gene match. Germline V gives CDR1 SGHVS, CDR2 FNYEAQ. CDR3 residues: CASSSRLAGGGYNEQFF. For the CDR3, the DNA is TGTGCCAGCAGCTCCAGACTAGCGGGAGGAGGCTACAATGAGCAGTTCTTC.

Turning to this clonotype: A much larger clone is a single base away; this may be a read error. This chain connects TRBV11-2 to TRBJ2-3; D perhaps matches TRBD2 (6 bases). CDR3 size: 18 residues. CDR1 and CDR2 (germline): SGHAT, FQNNGV. CDR3 in amino acids: CANSSATGSWLGTDTQYF. The CDR3 bases are TGTGCCAACAGCAGTGCGACCGGGAGTTGGTTGGGCACAGATACGCAGTATTTT.

This clonotype was detected only once. The chain uses TRBV6-5 and TRBJ1-5; TRBD1 is a possible D gene (5 bases). The V and J ends lost 10 bases and 4 bases respectively, with 17 bases between them. The germline gives CDR1 MNHEY, CDR2 SVGAGI. The CDR3 consists of 14 residues. CDR3 region: CATSRGVENQPQHF. The CDR3 DNA is TGTGCCACCTCCCGGGGGGTTGAGAATCAGCCCCAGCATTTT.